This T cell receptor beta chain stems from a study of cytomegalovirus exposure and HLA in healthy donors. Study results and limitations: The study flagged some 180 TCR beta chains as cytomegalovirus-associated.

Germline V gives CDR1 LNHDA, CDR2 SQIVND (reference sequence). Losses at the gene ends were 4 bases for V and 9 bases for J; bases not matched to a gene: 7. This CDR3 spans 13 amino acids. Method: immunoSEQ multiplex PCR; TCRdb's copy keeps in-frame clones and lacks some. Among approximately 270,000 clones listed, about 88% were seen once. Concerning this clone itself: Its target is not known.

The chain links TRBV19 to TRBJ2-3, with 7 bases identical to TRBD1. The TCR was taken from a man between 18 and 29 years old in good health and CMV-seropositive. Specimen: PBMCs. This chain's CDR3 is CASSNPTGSTQYF. In nucleotides, the CDR3 is TGTGCCAGTAGTAACCCGACAGGGAGCACGCAGTATTTT.